The 12 T cell receptor beta chains below all came from one sample that was sequenced in a study of CD8+ T cells in alopecia areata. The treatment was: oral pan-JAK inhibitor, 5-10 mg twice daily. Once RNA had been extracted, it was reverse transcribed into cDNA to act as the sequencing template. Profiling relied on immunoSEQ multiplex PCR, and the TCRdb table lists in-frame clones only, not all of them. The sample has about 280,000 clones; 55% to 75% are singletons. Source: CD4+ T cells sorted from blood, taken at week 24, from a patient treated with tofacitinib. The source of these receptors is a human donor with alopecia areata.

The V and J genes are TRBV15 and TRBJ2-2; maybe TRBD1 (5 bases). Trimming stripped 0 bases from V and 0 bases from J, with 23 bases between. The CDR3 length is 21 residues. Germline V gene data show CDR1 as LNHNV and CDR2 as YYDKDF (reference sequence). CDR3 residues: CATSRDLMQGWSFANTGELFF. The CDR3 DNA reads TGTGCCACCAGCAGAGATCTTATGCAGGGATGGAGCTTCGCGAACACCGGGGAGCTGTTTTTT.

The CDR3 loop is CASSARDRGEKLFF. The CDR3, as DNA: TGTGCCAGCAGCGCCCGGGACAGGGGTGAAAAACTGTTTTTT. The chain carries TRBV5-4 and TRBJ1-4; 10 bases are shared with TRBD1. Germline assignment: CDR1 SGHNT and CDR2 YYREEE (reference sequence). V lost 4 bases and J lost 7; bases outside the gene matches: 4. This CDR3 comprises 14 residues.

The chain combines TRBV5-6 with TRBJ1-5; D gene ambiguous. Germline V gives CDR1 SGHDT, CDR2 YYEEEE. The V end was cut by 4 bases, the J end by 2 bases, with 13 bases between. The CDR3 totals 15 residues. The CDR3 DNA is TGTGCCAGCAGCAGGGCCTCTGGGGGCAATCAGCCCCAGCATTTT. Protein product: CASSRASGGNQPQHF.

The J gene is TRBJ2-3, the V gene TRBV6-5; D call uncertain. V was trimmed by 2 bases and J by 4 bases, leaving 10 bases between them. Germline loops: CDR1 MNHEY, CDR2 SVGAGI. The CDR3 loop spans 14 amino acids. CDR3 DNA: TGTGCCAGCAGTTACGGGCTAGTTTCAGATACGCAGTATTTT. Translated: CASSYGLVSDTQYF.

The chain links TRBV9 to TRBJ2-1; 11 bases match TRBD2. Trimming took 4 bases from V and 6 from J; bases not matched to a gene: 12. This CDR3 region has 17 residues. The V gene's germline CDR1 is SGDLS and CDR2 YYNGEE. CDR3 sequence (DNA): TGTGCCAGCAGCCCGAGGGCGAGGACTAGCGGGTTCAATGAGCAGTTCTTC. Protein sequence: CASSPRARTSGFNEQFF. The complete variable domain, with remaining parts taken from reference TRBV9 and TRBJ2-1, reads DSGVTQTPKHLITATGQRVTLRCSPRSGDLSVYWYQQSLDQGLQFLIQYYNGEERAKGNILERFSAQQFPDLHSELNLSSLELGDSALYFCASSPRARTSGFNEQFFGPGTRLTVL.

The chain couples TRBV7-8 to TRBJ1-2; perhaps TRBD1 as D (5 bases). V dropped 5 bases and J dropped 6 bases, with 25 bases sitting between them. The CDR3 has 17 residues. Germline CDR1 reads SGHVS; CDR2 reads FQNEAQ. The DNA for the CDR3 is TGTGCCAGCAGCCAAATATACCGGGGGAGGAGGCTCAATGGCTACACCTTC. Its protein is CASSQIYRGRRLNGYTF.

The genes are TRBV11-2 and TRBJ2-7, with D possibly being TRBD1 (5 bases). The CDR3 runs to 16 residues. Germline lookup yields CDR1 SGHAT and CDR2 FQNNGV. V lost 1 base, J lost 5 bases, and 18 bases lay in between. The CDR3 reads CASSLAPRQGGDEQYF. CDR3 DNA sequence: TGTGCCAGCAGCTTAGCCCCAAGGCAGGGTGGGGACGAGCAGTACTTC.

The chain combines TRBV30 with TRBJ2-7; D perhaps matches TRBD1 (6 bases). Germline CDR1 GTSNPN, CDR2 SVGIG (reference sequence). The CDR3 runs 12 residues. V lost 3 bases and J 0 bases, leaving 6 bases between the germline ends. The CDR3: CAWRGASYEQYF. DNA of the CDR3: TGTGCCTGGAGGGGGGCCTCCTACGAGCAGTACTTC.

The chain uses TRBV30 and TRBJ1-5; a possible D gene is TRBD1 (5 bases). The CDR3 is 20 amino acids. CDR1 is GTSNPN and CDR2 is SVGIG in the germline V gene (reference sequence). Trimming removed 0 bases from V and 2 bases from J, with 26 bases in between. CDR3 region: CAWSVTNGRADIWGNQPQHF. In nucleotides, the CDR3 is TGTGCCTGGAGTGTAACTAACGGCAGGGCTGATATTTGGGGCAATCAGCCCCAGCATTTT.

The chain has TRBV15 and TRBJ2-5; no clear D gene. This CDR3 is 16 amino acids long. Germline loops: CDR1 LNHNV, CDR2 YYDKDF (reference sequence). The V and J ends lost 5 bases and 2 bases respectively, with 18 bases between them. CDR3 loop: CATSEVPHSFQETQYF. The CDR3 nucleotides read TGTGCCACCAGCGAGGTCCCTCATTCCTTTCAAGAGACCCAGTACTTC.

This clone occurred a few times. The chain uses TRBV15 and TRBJ1-1; D is ambiguous. Trimming cost V 1 base and J 3 bases, with 12 bases left between them. The germline gives CDR1 LNHNV, CDR2 YYDKDF (reference sequence). The CDR3 is 15 residues long. In DNA form, the CDR3 reads TGTGCCACCAGCAGAGTTGGGGTTTTGGACACTGAAGCTTTCTTT. Amino acid sequence: CATSRVGVLDTEAFF.

This clone was counted only a few times. This chain uses TRBV2 with TRBJ1-5; TRBD1 aligns across 10 bases. With 3 bases clipped from V and 6 bases from J, the junction kept 2 bases outside the gene matches. CDR3 length equals 14 residues. Per germline, CDR1 SNHLY and CDR2 FYNNEI. CDR3: CASSDRDRGQPQHF. CDR3 DNA: TGTGCCAGCAGTGATCGGGACAGGGGTCAGCCCCAGCATTTT.